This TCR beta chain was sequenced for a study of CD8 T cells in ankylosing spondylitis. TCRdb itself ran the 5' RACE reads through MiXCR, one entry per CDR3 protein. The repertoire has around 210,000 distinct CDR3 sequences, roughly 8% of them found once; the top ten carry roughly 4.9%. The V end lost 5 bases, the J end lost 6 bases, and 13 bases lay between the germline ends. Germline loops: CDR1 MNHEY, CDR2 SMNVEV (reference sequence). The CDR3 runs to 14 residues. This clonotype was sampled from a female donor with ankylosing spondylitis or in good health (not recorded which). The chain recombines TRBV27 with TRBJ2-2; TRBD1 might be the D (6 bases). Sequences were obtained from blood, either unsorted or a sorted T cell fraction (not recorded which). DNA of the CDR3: TGTGCCAGCAGTGTACAGGGTTTTGCCGGGGAGCTGTTTTTT. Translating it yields CASSVQGFAGELFF.